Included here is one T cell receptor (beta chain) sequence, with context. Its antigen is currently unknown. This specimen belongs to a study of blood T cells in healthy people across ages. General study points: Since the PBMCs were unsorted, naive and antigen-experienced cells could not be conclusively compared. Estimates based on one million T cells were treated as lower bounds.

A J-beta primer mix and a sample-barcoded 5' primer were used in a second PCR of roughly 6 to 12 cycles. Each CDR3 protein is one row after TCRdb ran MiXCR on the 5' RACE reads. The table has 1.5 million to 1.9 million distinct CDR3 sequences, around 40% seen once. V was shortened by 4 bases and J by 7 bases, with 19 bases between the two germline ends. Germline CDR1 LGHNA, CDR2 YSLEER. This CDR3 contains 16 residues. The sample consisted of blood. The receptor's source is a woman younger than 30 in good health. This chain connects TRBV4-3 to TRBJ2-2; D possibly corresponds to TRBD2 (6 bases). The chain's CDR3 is CASSRPVGGVGGELFF. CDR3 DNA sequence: TGCGCCAGCAGCCGACCCGTCGGAGGGGTGGGCGGGGAGCTGTTTTTT.